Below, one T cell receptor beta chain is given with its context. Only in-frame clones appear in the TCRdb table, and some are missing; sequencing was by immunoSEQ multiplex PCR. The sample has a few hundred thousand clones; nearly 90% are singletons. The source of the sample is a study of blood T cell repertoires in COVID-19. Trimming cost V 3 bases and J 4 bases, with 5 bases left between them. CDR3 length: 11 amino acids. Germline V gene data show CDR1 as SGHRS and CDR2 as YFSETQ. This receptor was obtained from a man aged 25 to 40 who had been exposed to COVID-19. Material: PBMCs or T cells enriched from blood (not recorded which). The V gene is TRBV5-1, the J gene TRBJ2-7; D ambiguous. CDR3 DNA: TGCGCCAGCAGCTCAATGTACGAGCAGTACTTC. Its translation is CASSSMYEQYF.